Described below is a single TCR beta chain sequence and its context. The CDR3 contains 15 residues. From germline, CDR1 is SGDLS and CDR2 YYNGEE. V was pared by 0 bases and J by 7 bases, with 16 bases between. This sample is part of a study of blood T cells in healthy people across ages. The overall study: About one barcoded TCR beta cDNA was captured per two T cells.

Through a sample-barcoded 5' primer and a J-beta primer mix, a second PCR was run for roughly 7 to 11 cycles. MiXCR, run by TCRdb on the 5' RACE reads, gives a single entry per CDR3 protein. The sample has about 670,000 distinct CDR3 sequences; approximately 52% are singletons. This clonotype originated in a woman aged 80 or over in good health. The material sequenced was blood. The V gene is TRBV9, the J gene TRBJ2-5; D might be TRBD1 or TRBD2, each matching 6 bases. As DNA, the CDR3 is TGTGCCAGCAGCGTAGAGGGGGGACTCCCCGCGACCCAGTACTTC. It yields the protein CASSVEGGLPATQYF.